This T cell receptor beta chain was sequenced in a study of shared clonotypes between healthy human individuals. The overall study: Per-donor plates numbered three CD4 naive, three CD4 memory, two CD8 naive and one CD8 memory. Findings and caveats of the study: Donor scarcity curtailed the genetic and exposure-history diversity represented herein. The naive CD4 repertoires of a few donors were compared, and roughly 5% of clonotypes were shared.

Naive CD8 cells, CD45RO-negative and positively selected for CCR7, excluded terminally differentiated effector memory CD45RA+ cells. Only Caucasian adults living in Nashville, Tennessee made up the donor group. As regards this clone: Its specificity is not known.

Clones were read by immunoSEQ multiplex PCR, and TCRdb kept only the in-frame ones, dropping some. This sample has around 1.9 million clones; just under 95% occur once, and the top ten carry less than 2%. Trimming stripped 4 bases from V and 7 bases from J, with 8 bases between. Germline V gene data show CDR1 as LGHNA and CDR2 as YNFKEQ. The CDR3 covers 12 residues. This TCR was sampled from a man between 18 and 35 years old in good health. Some clones in this sample may be carry-over from other donors' samples. The chain recombines TRBV4-2 with TRBJ2-1; D is ambiguous. Sequencing was carried out using naive CD8+ T cells from PBMCs. The CDR3 DNA follows: TGTGCCAGCAGCCTAGCCGATAATGAGCAGTTCTTC. It encodes CASSLADNEQFF.